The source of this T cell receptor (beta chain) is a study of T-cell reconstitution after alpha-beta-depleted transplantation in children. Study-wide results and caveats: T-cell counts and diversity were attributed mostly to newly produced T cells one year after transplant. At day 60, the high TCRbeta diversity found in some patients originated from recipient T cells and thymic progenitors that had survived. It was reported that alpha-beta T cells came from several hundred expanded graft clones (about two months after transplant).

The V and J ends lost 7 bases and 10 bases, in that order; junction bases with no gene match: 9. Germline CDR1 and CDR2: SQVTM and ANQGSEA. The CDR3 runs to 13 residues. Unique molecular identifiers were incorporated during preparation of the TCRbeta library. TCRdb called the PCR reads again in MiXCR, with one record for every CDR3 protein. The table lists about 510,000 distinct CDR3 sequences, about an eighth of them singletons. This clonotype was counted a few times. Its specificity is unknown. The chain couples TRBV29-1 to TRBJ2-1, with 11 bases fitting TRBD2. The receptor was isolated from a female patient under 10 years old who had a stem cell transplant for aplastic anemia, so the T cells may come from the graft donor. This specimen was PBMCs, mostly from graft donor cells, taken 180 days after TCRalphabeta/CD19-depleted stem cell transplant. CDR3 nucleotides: TGCAGCGGTAGCGGGAGGGCTCAGGGAGAGCAGTTCTTC. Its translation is CSGSGRAQGEQFF.